This is a list of T cell receptor beta chains from one sample in a study of T-cell memory formation after mild COVID-19. TCRdb fed the 5' RACE reads into MiXCR, producing one record per CDR3 protein. The sample records under 600,000 distinct CDR3 sequences, 20% to 25% being singletons. The sample taken for sequencing was PBMCs or a T cell subset sorted from them (not recorded which). The receptors here all came from an adult woman who had mild COVID-19 (a few samples of this study predate the infection). Cell type and time point are not known. The CDR3 runs from the conserved cysteine through the conserved F or W. A D gene is named only where the DNA matches it firmly. Not every row has a clone size; where given, it reads once, few, many or a size class.

J gene: TRBJ2-7; V gene: TRBV27; clone size: few; D gene: NA; CDR3 length: 13; CDR3 protein: CASSFVGKYEQYF; CDR3 DNA: TGTGCCAGCAGTTTTGTAGGGAAATACGAGCAGTACTTC
J gene: TRBJ2-1; V gene: TRBV5-1; clone size: few; D gene: NA; CDR3 length: 13; CDR3 protein: CASSLASNNEQFF; CDR3 DNA: TGCGCCAGCAGCTTGGCCAGCAACAATGAGCAGTTCTTC
J gene: TRBJ2-3; V gene: TRBV12-3/TRBV12-4; clone size: NA; D gene: NA; CDR3 length: 13; CDR3 protein: CASSPSGRRAQYF; CDR3 DNA: TGTGCCAGCAGTCCATCGGGTCGTAGGGCGCAGTATTTT
J gene: TRBJ1-5; V gene: TRBV7-6; clone size: NA; D gene: NA; CDR3 length: 14; CDR3 protein: CASSLVSGDQPQHF; CDR3 DNA: TGTGCCAGCAGCTTAGTCAGTGGGGATCAGCCCCAGCATTTT
J gene: TRBJ2-7; V gene: TRBV5-1; clone size: NA; D gene: NA; CDR3 length: 14; CDR3 protein: CASRSNSETYEQYF; CDR3 DNA: TGCGCCAGCAGATCGAATAGCGAAACCTACGAGCAGTACTTC
J gene: TRBJ2-1; V gene: TRBV12-3/TRBV12-4; clone size: few; D gene: TRBD1; CDR3 length: 14; CDR3 protein: CASKRDSGYNEQFF; CDR3 DNA: TGTGCCAGCAAGAGGGACAGCGGCTACAATGAGCAGTTCTTC
J gene: TRBJ2-2; V gene: TRBV7-8; clone size: once; D gene: TRBD1; CDR3 length: 16; CDR3 protein: CASRSTGTAFAGELFF; CDR3 DNA: TGTGCCAGCAGGTCCACCGGGACAGCCTTTGCCGGGGAGCTGTTTTTT
J gene: TRBJ2-1; V gene: TRBV30; clone size: few; D gene: TRBD2; CDR3 length: 14; CDR3 protein: CAWGHVAGGYEQFF; CDR3 DNA: TGTGCCTGGGGGCACGTAGCGGGAGGATATGAGCAGTTCTTC
J gene: TRBJ2-1; V gene: TRBV27; clone size: NA; D gene: NA; CDR3 length: 15; CDR3 protein: CASSSGLTLYNEQFF; CDR3 DNA: TGTGCCAGCAGTTCCGGACTCACCCTTTACAATGAGCAGTTCTTC
J gene: TRBJ1-5; V gene: TRBV6-6; clone size: few; D gene: NA; CDR3 length: 15; CDR3 protein: CASSKQGGWHQPQHF; CDR3 DNA: TGTGCCAGCAGCAAACAGGGAGGTTGGCATCAGCCCCAGCATTTT
J gene: TRBJ1-1; V gene: TRBV7-2; clone size: NA; D gene: NA; CDR3 length: 15; CDR3 protein: CASSPLRRETTEAFF; CDR3 DNA: TGTGCCAGCAGCCCGCTACGACGGGAAACCACTGAAGCTTTCTTT
J gene: TRBJ1-1; V gene: TRBV7-8; clone size: NA; D gene: TRBD1; CDR3 length: 16; CDR3 protein: CASSTPTGSMNTEAFF; CDR3 DNA: TGTGCCAGCAGCACCCCGACAGGGTCAATGAACACTGAAGCTTTCTTT
J gene: TRBJ2-3; V gene: TRBV3-2; clone size: few; D gene: NA; CDR3 length: 17; CDR3 protein: CASSQEITGAPTDTQYF; CDR3 DNA: TGTGCCAGCAGCCAAGAAATTACAGGGGCCCCCACAGATACGCAGTATTTT
J gene: TRBJ2-5; V gene: TRBV12-3/TRBV12-4; clone size: few; D gene: NA; CDR3 length: 16; CDR3 protein: CASSLAVTEKKETQYF; CDR3 DNA: TGTGCCAGCAGTTTAGCGGTTACAGAAAAAAAAGAGACCCAGTACTTC